One and the same sample provided the 21 T cell receptor beta chains below, sequenced in a study of cytomegalovirus exposure and HLA in healthy donors. The repertoire was sequenced with immunoSEQ multiplex PCR; TCRdb's copy has only in-frame clones and lacks some. The top ten clones hold about a fifth of a sample with 150,000 to 180,000 clones, 75% to 90% of them seen once. Specimen: PBMCs. These receptors all stem from a young man in good health and CMV-seropositive.

The chain carries TRBV11-2 and TRBJ2-7; the match to TRBD2 covers 13 bases. Unmatched junction bases numbered 6, after V lost 0 bases and J lost 7 bases. Germline CDR1 SGHAT, CDR2 FQNNGV. CDR3 size: 16 residues. This CDR3 reads CASSLDRTSGRQEQYF. Written as DNA, the CDR3 is TGTGCCAGCAGCTTAGACCGGACTAGCGGGAGACAAGAGCAGTACTTC. The whole variable domain, remainder taken from reference TRBV11-2 and TRBJ2-7, is EAGVAQSPRYKIIEKRQSVAFWCNPISGHATLYWYQQILGQGPKLLIQFQNNGVVDDSQLPKDRFSAERLKGVDSTLKIQPAKLEDSAVYLCASSLDRTSGRQEQYFGPGTRLTVT.

This clone has just one count. The V and J genes are TRBV5-4 and TRBJ2-3; TRBD1 agrees at 9 bases. The V segment lost 4 bases and the J segment 3 bases; nucleotides outside the gene matches: 3. Per the germline V gene, CDR1 is SGHNT and CDR2 is YYREEE (reference sequence). The CDR3 runs to 14 residues. In nucleotides, the CDR3 is TGTGCCAGCAGCCCCGGACAGGGGACAGATACGCAGTATTTT. It encodes CASSPGQGTDTQYF.

The chain recombines TRBV29-1 with TRBJ2-7; D perhaps matches TRBD1 (7 bases). V was pared by 7 bases and J by 0 bases, with 22 bases between. Per germline, CDR1 SQVTM and CDR2 ANQGSEA. The CDR3 covers 16 residues. CDR3 DNA: TGCAGCGCTCGAAGAGGAGGGGGCGGATTCTCCTACGAGCAGTACTTC. Its translation is CSARRGGGGFSYEQYF.

CDR3 nucleotide sequence: TGTGCCAGCAGAAGGACACTCCTGAATAACTATGGCTACACCTTC. Protein product: CASRRTLLNNYGYTF. The V gene is TRBV6-5, the J gene TRBJ1-2; maybe TRBD1 (5 bases). Germline values: CDR1 MNHEY, CDR2 SVGAGI. The CDR3 contains 15 residues. V dropped 6 bases and J dropped 1 base, with 15 bases sitting between them.

The chain joins TRBV9 to TRBJ2-3; TRBD2 aligns across 8 bases. This CDR3 comprises 15 residues. CDR1 SGDLS and CDR2 YYNGEE come from the germline V gene. J lost 1 base, V lost 0 bases, and 1 base had no gene match. The DNA for the CDR3 is TGTGCCAGCAGCGTAGAACTAGCGGGCACAGATACGCAGTATTTT. It translates to CASSVELAGTDTQYF.

This clone was seen once. The chain recombines TRBV27 with TRBJ2-6; 7 bases align to TRBD2. V shed 6 bases and J 1 base; nucleotides not matched to a gene: 3. This CDR3 is 15 amino acids long. Germline CDR1 and CDR2: MNHEY and SMNVEV (reference sequence). CDR3 in DNA: TGTGCCAGCAGGGGGGGGAGATCTGGGGCCAACGTCCTGACTTTC. Translating gives CASRGGRSGANVLTF.

This clone has just one count. CDR3 residues: CASSLRTGKSYEQYF. The CDR3 DNA is TGTGCCAGCAGCTTAAGGACAGGGAAGTCCTACGAGCAGTACTTC. J is TRBJ2-7 and V is TRBV11-1; 8 nucleotides match TRBD1. This CDR3 has 15 amino acids. V trimming: 2 bases; J trimming: 1 base; junction bases outside the gene matches: 4. CDR1 SGHAT and CDR2 FQDESV come from the germline V gene (reference sequence).

The V call is TRBV9, the J call TRBJ1-5; the D gene is possibly TRBD1 (5 bases). CDR3 length: 15 amino acids. Germline V gene lookup returns CDR1 SGDLS and CDR2 YYNGEE. Trimming cost V 3 bases and J 6 bases, with 16 bases left between them. This chain's CDR3 is CASSAAGLGIQPQHF. CDR3 nucleotide sequence: TGTGCCAGCAGCGCCGCAGGGTTGGGAATTCAGCCCCAGCATTTT.

The CDR3 region is CASSFGQGKGYYEQYF. The CDR3 coding sequence is TGTGCCAGCAGCTTCGGACAAGGGAAAGGATACTACGAGCAGTACTTC. The chain uses TRBV7-6 and TRBJ2-7; a weak D match, TRBD1 (5 bases). Deletions cut 3 bases from V and 3 bases from J, with 18 bases between. Germline CDR1 and CDR2: SGHVS and FNYEAQ. The CDR3 is 16 residues long.

CDR3 coding DNA: TGCGCCAGCAGCCAGGCTAGCGGGGTCAGCTCCTACAATGAGCAGTTCTTC. Encoded protein: CASSQASGVSSYNEQFF. The gene calls are TRBV4-1 and TRBJ2-1, with TRBD2 matching over 9 bases. The V gene end was trimmed by 3 bases and the J gene end by 0 bases; junction bases not matched to a gene: 6. The CDR3 runs to 17 residues. Germline CDR1 is MGHRA and CDR2 is YSYEKL.

The J gene is TRBJ2-7, the V gene TRBV7-9; maybe TRBD1 (6 bases). Trimming removed 1 base at V and 0 bases at J, with 10 bases between. Germline-derived CDR1 and CDR2 are SEHNR and FQNEAQ (reference sequence). This CDR3 contains 15 residues. The CDR3 DNA reads TGTGCCAGCAGCTTAGGGGGGCACAGCTCCTACGAGCAGTACTTC. Its protein product is CASSLGGHSSYEQYF.

A few counts support this clone. The rearrangement joins TRBV18 to TRBJ2-7; D uncertain. The CDR3 has 12 residues. Germline V lookup: CDR1 KGHSH, CDR2 LQKENI. V lost 2 bases to trimming and J lost 6 bases, with 8 bases between them. The CDR3 region is CASSPDTSEQYF. CDR3 DNA: TGTGCCAGCTCACCAGATACCAGCGAGCAGTACTTC. The full variable domain, its missing parts supplied by reference TRBV18 and TRBJ2-7, is NAGVMQNPRHLVRRRGQEARLRCSPMKGHSHVYWYRQLPEEGLKFMVYLQKENIIDESGMPKERFSAEFPKEGPSILRIQQVVRGDSAAYFCASSPDTSEQYFGPGTRLTVT.

The chain employs TRBV5-1 and TRBJ2-3; TRBD2 matches 14 bases. Germline values: CDR1 SGHRS, CDR2 YFSETQ. Germline trimming cut 0 bases from V and 1 base from J; bases unmatched to any gene: 7. The CDR3 is 19 amino acids. The DNA of the CDR3 is TGCGCCAGCAGCTTGGTGGGGGGACTAGCGGGAGCCCGCACAGATACGCAGTATTTT. Translated: CASSLVGGLAGARTDTQYF.

The genes are TRBV6-5 and TRBJ2-5, with 11 bases matching TRBD1. TRBJ2-7 matches the DNA end more closely, so the J call is doubtful. This CDR3 is built from 15 residues. The germline V gene has CDR1 MNHEY and CDR2 SVGAGI. CDR3 amino acids: CASSRGTGGKYEQYF. In DNA, the CDR3 is TGTGCCAGCAGTCGCGGGACAGGGGGGAAGTACGAGCAGTACTTC.

The rearrangement uses TRBV7-9 and TRBJ2-7; D may be TRBD2 (6 bases). The germline V gene has CDR1 SEHNR and CDR2 FQNEAQ (reference sequence). Trimming shortened V by 1 base and J by 3 bases, and 19 bases separated the two germline ends. CDR3 length: 17 amino acids. CDR3 nucleotides: TGTGCCAGCAGCTTAGATGTGACGGGGGATGGACTCTACGAGCAGTACTTC. This translates into CASSLDVTGDGLYEQYF.

The V and J genes are TRBV19 and TRBJ2-7, with 7 bases identical to TRBD1. Germline CDR1 and CDR2: LNHDA and SQIVND (reference sequence). The CDR3 spans 17 residues. The trim removed 1 base at V and 2 bases at J, leaving 11 bases unmatched. CDR3 nucleotides: TGTGCCAGTAGTATAGTTAAGCCCCAGGGGGTCGCCTACGAGCAGTACTTC. It encodes CASSIVKPQGVAYEQYF.

The chain uses TRBV4-3 and TRBJ2-7, with D possibly matching TRBD2 (5 bases). CDR3 length: 16 residues. Germline CDR1 LGHNA, CDR2 YSLEER. Trimming cost V 1 base and J 0 bases, with 13 bases left between them. This CDR3 reads CASSQVGSSSSYEQYF. Written as DNA, the CDR3 is TGCGCCAGCAGCCAAGTGGGGAGCTCGAGCTCCTACGAGCAGTACTTC.

V is TRBV19 and J is TRBJ2-7; 9 bases map to TRBD1. The V segment lost 4 bases and the J segment 6 bases; nucleotides outside the gene matches: 4. CDR1 LNHDA and CDR2 SQIVND come from the germline V gene (reference sequence). CDR3 length: 13 residues. As DNA, the CDR3 is TGTGCCAGTAGTACCTGGACAGGGGTCGAGCAGTACTTC. Translation gives CASSTWTGVEQYF.

This chain links TRBV5-6 with TRBJ2-6, with D possibly matching TRBD1 (5 bases). CDR1 and CDR2 (germline): SGHDT, YYEEEE. The CDR3 totals 16 residues. The ends were cut back, 2 bases at V and 1 base at J, with 10 bases in the middle. As DNA, the CDR3 is TGTGCCAGCAGCTTTGCTGCAGGGTCTGGGGCCAACGTCCTGACTTTC. Protein sequence: CASSFAAGSGANVLTF.

The rearrangement links TRBV10-3 to TRBJ2-1, with TRBD2 matching over 13 bases. The ends lost 6 bases at V and 7 bases at J; junction bases unmatched: 6. The germline gives CDR1 ENHRY, CDR2 SYGVKD. There are 15 residues in the CDR3. Here the CDR3 DNA reads TGTGCCATCAGGGGGACTAGCGGGATAGAAAATGAGCAGTTCTTC. It yields the protein CAIRGTSGIENEQFF.

This clone was observed a handful of times. The chain is built from TRBV19 and TRBJ1-5, with no clear D. The CDR3 sequence is 13 residues long. Trimming left V 1 base short and J 2 bases short, with 3 bases between. Germline V gene data show CDR1 as LNHDA and CDR2 as SQIVND (reference sequence). Here the CDR3 reads CASSIGGNQPQHF. DNA of the CDR3: TGTGCCAGTAGTATAGGCGGCAATCAGCCCCAGCATTTT.